Presented here are 27 T cell receptor beta chains from one specimen sequenced in a study of blood T cell repertoires in COVID-19. Sequenced by immunoSEQ multiplex PCR; TCRdb stores in-frame clones only, minus some. The table lists 68,000 or so clones, about 90% of them singletons. Sequencing was performed on peripheral blood. These receptors originate from a man aged 50-60 years with COVID-19, enrolled during active disease.

The chain joins TRBV2 to TRBJ1-5; 7 positions match TRBD1. The CDR3 contains 13 residues. The V and J ends lost 4 bases and 5 bases, in that order; junction bases with no gene match: 2. Germline V CDR1 and CDR2: SNHLY, FYNNEI. The CDR3 sequence is CASSGQGYQPQHF. The CDR3 DNA reads TGTGCCAGCAGTGGACAGGGATATCAGCCCCAGCATTTT.

J is TRBJ2-3 and V is TRBV15; maybe TRBD1 (6 bases). Per germline, CDR1 LNHNV and CDR2 YYDKDF (reference sequence). This CDR3 is built from 13 residues. The V and J ends lost 8 bases and 0 bases respectively, with 9 bases between them. The CDR3 sequence is CATHRVSTDTQYF. Written as DNA, the CDR3 is TGTGCCACCCACAGGGTTAGCACAGATACGCAGTATTTT.

A single count supports this clone. The rearrangement uses TRBV5-1 and TRBJ2-1, with D tentatively TRBD2 (6 bases). This CDR3 comprises 16 residues. Trimming took off 4 bases at V and 1 base at J, with 15 bases between the two ends. The germline gives CDR1 SGHRS, CDR2 YFSETQ. The CDR3 DNA reads as TGCGCCAGCAGCCTTACCGGGAGTTCTTCCTACAATGAGCAGTTCTTC. Protein: CASSLTGSSSYNEQFF.

This chain links TRBV7-8 with TRBJ1-1; TRBD1 matches at 8 bases. The CDR3 is 14 residues long. J lost 1 base, V lost 5 bases, and 3 bases had no gene match. The germline gives CDR1 SGHVS, CDR2 FQNEAQ. DNA of the CDR3: TGTGCCAGCAGCGCACAGGGGGGGAACACTGAAGCTTTCTTT. Protein: CASSAQGGNTEAFF.

The chain carries TRBV6-5 and TRBJ1-6; 7 bases are shared with TRBD1. V was pared by 11 bases and J by 7 bases, with 8 bases of the junction left unmatched. CDR1 MNHEY and CDR2 SVGAGI come from the germline V gene. CDR3 length: 13 residues. The CDR3, as DNA: TGTGCCGCGGACAGGCGGGCAAATTCACCCCTCCACTTT. Translated: CAADRRANSPLHF.

The gene calls are TRBV7-3 and TRBJ2-3; D is unresolved. With 5 bases removed from V and 4 bases from J, the gap between germline ends came to 19 bases. This CDR3 comprises 16 residues. CDR1 and CDR2 (germline): SGHTA, FQGTGA. Here the CDR3 reads CASSPSVATAADTQYF. CDR3 coding DNA: TGTGCCAGCAGCCCTTCAGTAGCTACGGCAGCAGATACGCAGTATTTT.

The chain combines TRBV2 with TRBJ2-5; D is perhaps TRBD2 (6 bases). The V and J ends lost 8 bases and 4 bases respectively, with 14 bases between them. This CDR3 has 13 residues. Germline V CDR1 and CDR2: SNHLY, FYNNEI. CDR3 sequence reads: CASGRNGGETQYF. CDR3 nucleotides: TGTGCCAGCGGTCGAAACGGGGGAGAGACCCAGTACTTC.

This CDR3 reads CASSPDPGLNEKLFF. The CDR3 DNA is TGTGCCAGCAGCCCCGACCCGGGACTTAATGAAAAACTGTTTTTT. V gene TRBV9 combines with J gene TRBJ1-4, with D possibly matching TRBD1 (5 bases). This CDR3 contains 15 residues. The germline V gene has CDR1 SGDLS and CDR2 YYNGEE. The V gene lost 4 bases and the J gene lost 4 bases, with 14 bases spanning the gap.

The V gene is TRBV4-2, the J gene TRBJ2-7; D remains unclear. The CDR3 has 14 amino acids. Trimming pared 1 base from V and 7 bases from J, leaving 14 bases between. Germline CDR1 reads LGHNA; CDR2 reads YNFKEQ. The CDR3 bases are TGTGCCAGCAGCCAAGTGGGTGCCGCGCGGGAGCAGTACTTC. It encodes CASSQVGAAREQYF.

The CDR3: CASSSPGQGYYGYTF. CDR3 nucleotides: TGTGCCAGCAGCTCACCGGGACAGGGGTATTATGGCTACACCTTC. The J gene is TRBJ1-2, the V gene TRBV7-2; 10 positions agree with TRBD1. Germline trimming cut 4 bases from V and 5 bases from J; bases unmatched to any gene: 7. The CDR3 contains 15 residues. Germline CDR1 is SGHTA and CDR2 is FQGNSA.

The rearrangement uses TRBV10-1 and TRBJ2-7, with D perhaps TRBD2 (5 bases). CDR3 length: 14 residues. CDR1 and CDR2 (germline): WNHNN, SYGVQD (reference sequence). V was pared by 3 bases and J by 2 bases, with 11 bases between. CDR3 amino acids: CASSESPGTYEQYF. The DNA of the CDR3 is TGCGCCAGCAGTGAATCCCCCGGGACCTACGAGCAGTACTTC.

For this clone: At one end the junction does not follow the germline gene, possibly because of a read error. The chain links TRBV6-2 or TRBV6-3 to TRBJ2-7; 10 nucleotides agree with TRBD1. This CDR3 is 16 amino acids long. Per the germline V gene, CDR1 is MNHEY and CDR2 is SVGEGT. The DNA for the CDR3 is TGTGCCAGCAGCCCTACCGGGACAGGGGTTTCCTCCGAGCAGTACTTC. Translating gives CASSPTGTGVSSEQYF.

V usage is TRBV5-4 and J usage is TRBJ2-7; D remains unclear. Germline loops: CDR1 SGHNT, CDR2 YYREEE (reference sequence). V was trimmed by 0 bases and J by 0 bases, leaving 10 bases between them. This CDR3 contains 15 residues. The CDR3 DNA sequence: TGTGCCAGCAGCTTGGGTTCGCGATCCTCCTACGAGCAGTACTTC. Protein product: CASSLGSRSSYEQYF.

V is TRBV5-6 and J is TRBJ2-3; 12 positions agree with TRBD2. Germline trimming cut 4 bases from V and 3 bases from J; bases unmatched to any gene: 3. Germline CDR1 reads SGHDT; CDR2 reads YYEEEE. The length of the CDR3 is 15 residues. CDR3 sequence reads: CASSRGLAGTDTQYF. The CDR3 region has the DNA TGTGCCAGCAGCCGCGGACTAGCGGGAACAGATACGCAGTATTTT.

The V call is TRBV6-2 or TRBV6-3, the J call TRBJ1-1; 7 bases are shared with TRBD1. The CDR3 is 14 amino acids. Per germline, CDR1 MNHEY and CDR2 SVGEGT. With 5 bases clipped from V and 4 bases from J, the junction kept 7 bases outside the gene matches. CDR3 loop: CASSRQGSSTEAFF. The CDR3 coding sequence is TGTGCCAGCAGTCGACAGGGAAGCTCCACTGAAGCTTTCTTT.

This chain links TRBV13 with TRBJ1-1, with TRBD1 matching 9 bases. The CDR3 covers 15 residues. V lost 5 bases, J lost 0 bases, and 4 bases stayed unmatched. CDR1 PRHDT and CDR2 FYEKMQ come from the germline V gene (reference sequence). The CDR3 nucleotides read TGTGCCAGCAGCGGGGACAGGGACTTGAACACTGAAGCTTTCTTT. It specifies CASSGDRDLNTEAFF.

The sample holds one count of this clone. The chain employs TRBV5-4 and TRBJ2-7; 8 positions match TRBD2. From germline, CDR1 is SGHNT and CDR2 YYREEE (reference sequence). Trimming at V came to 3 bases and at J to 11 bases, leaving 7 bases not matched to a gene. This CDR3 comprises 12 residues. For the CDR3, the DNA is TGTGCCAGCAGCTCGCCGGGGGGGGTTGAGTACTTC. It encodes CASSSPGGVEYF.

This rearrangement joins TRBV7-2 to TRBJ2-3; 11 bases align to TRBD2. The CDR3 is 18 residues long. V dropped 3 bases and J dropped 4; count of bases not matched to a gene: 12. Germline V lookup: CDR1 SGHTA, CDR2 FQGNSA. CDR3 region: CASSLFPSGRMSADTQYF. The CDR3, as DNA: TGTGCCAGCAGCTTGTTCCCTAGCGGGAGGATGAGCGCAGATACGCAGTATTTT.

This clone is a singleton in its sample. The V call is TRBV5-1, the J call TRBJ2-3; 11 bases map to TRBD2. With 0 bases clipped from V and 0 bases from J, the junction kept 12 bases outside the gene matches. This CDR3 spans 20 amino acids. Germline CDR1 SGHRS, CDR2 YFSETQ. The CDR3 loop reads CASSLDPHLLAGGSTDTQYF. CDR3 DNA sequence: TGCGCCAGCAGCTTGGACCCTCATCTCTTAGCGGGAGGGAGCACAGATACGCAGTATTTT.

This clone has a single count. This rearrangement joins TRBV21-1 to TRBJ2-7; TRBD1 is the table's D call and was not checked against the DNA. TRBV21-1 is deemed a pseudogene. This CDR3 has 15 amino acids. As DNA, the CDR3 is TGTGCCAGCAGCAAAGAGGAGGACAGCACCTACGAGCAGTACTTC. Protein product: CASSKEEDSTYEQYF.

V usage is TRBV6-4 and J usage is TRBJ1-6; D uncertain. The CDR3 totals 17 residues. Germline-derived CDR1 and CDR2 are MRHNA and SNTAGT. V lost 3 bases, J lost 7 bases, and 19 bases lay in between. In DNA, the CDR3 is TGTGCCAGCAGTGAAGTTGGAGGGATCGCCTCAAATTCACCCCTCCACTTT. Translated: CASSEVGGIASNSPLHF.

The chain carries TRBV6-5 and TRBJ2-7; possibly TRBD2 for D (6 bases). This CDR3 contains 15 residues. The V and J ends lost 0 bases and 7 bases respectively, with 16 bases between them. CDR1 and CDR2 (germline): MNHEY, SVGAGI. For the CDR3, the DNA is TGTGCCAGCAGTTACTCTGGAGGGGAGGCCTGGGAGCAGTACTTC. Translating gives CASSYSGGEAWEQYF.

This chain joins TRBV2 and TRBJ2-3; weak D call: TRBD2 (6 bases). The germline V and J ends were trimmed by 5 bases and 1 base, with 13 bases remaining between them. The CDR3 is 15 amino acids. Germline CDR1 reads SNHLY; CDR2 reads FYNNEI. The CDR3 bases are TGTGCCAGCAGTTCGGGGGAGCCCCGCACAGATACGCAGTATTTT. Translating gives CASSSGEPRTDTQYF. Looking up the rest from reference TRBV2 and TRBJ2-3 gives the full variable domain: EPEVTQTPSHQVTQMGQEVILRCVPISNHLYFYWYRQILGQKVEFLVSFYNNEISEKSEIFDDQFSVERPDGSNFTLKIRSTKLEDSAMYFCASSSGEPRTDTQYFGPGTRLTVL.

The J gene is TRBJ2-7, the V gene TRBV27; 8 positions match TRBD1. There are 15 residues in the CDR3. Germline-derived CDR1 and CDR2 are MNHEY and SMNVEV (reference sequence). With 1 base clipped from V and 5 bases from J, the junction kept 7 bases outside the gene matches. The CDR3 bases are TGTGCCAGCAGTTTATTGGAGACAGGGGTCAACGAGCAGTACTTC. It is translated as CASSLLETGVNEQYF.

The table lists this clone with a few counts. The V call is TRBV12-5, the J call TRBJ1-1, with 8 bases identical to TRBD1. The CDR3 is 15 residues long. In germline, CDR1 is LGHNT, CDR2 FRNRAP. Germline trimming cut 3 bases from V and 0 bases from J; bases unmatched to any gene: 3. As DNA, the CDR3 is TGTGCTAGTGGTTTAGAACAGGGGGTGAACACTGAAGCTTTCTTT. This translates into CASGLEQGVNTEAFF. The full variable domain, with the rest looked up from reference TRBV12-5 and TRBJ1-1, is DARVTQTPRHKVTEMGQEVTMRCQPILGHNTVFWYRQTMMQGLELLAYFRNRAPLDDSGMPKDRFSAEMPDATLATLKIQPSEPRDSAVYFCASGLEQGVNTEAFFGQGTRLTVV.

The V gene is TRBV4-3, the J gene TRBJ2-7; no reliable D call. The germline V and J ends were trimmed by 4 bases and 2 bases, with 9 bases remaining between them. The germline V gene has CDR1 LGHNA and CDR2 YSLEER. This CDR3 comprises 13 residues. CDR3 sequence (DNA): TGCGCCAGCAGCCCCTACCTAACCTACGAGCAGTACTTC. It translates to CASSPYLTYEQYF.

This chain connects TRBV3-1 (or the pseudogene TRBV3-2) to TRBJ1-2; 10 positions match TRBD1. J lost 6 bases, V lost 4 bases, and 8 bases had no gene match. The CDR3 loop spans 15 amino acids. Germline V lookup: CDR1 LGHDT, CDR2 YNNKEL (reference sequence). CDR3 bases: TGTGCCAGCAGCCTAATGGGACAGGGGAACGATGGCTACACCTTC. Protein: CASSLMGQGNDGYTF.